This T cell receptor beta chain comes out of a study of blood T cell repertoires in COVID-19 (TCRdb year 2020). For context, the study as a whole: Samples covering the acute and convalescent phases of COVID-19 were provided by collaborators in the United States, Italy and Spain. The dataset comprised deeply sampled blood TCRbeta repertoires from subjects exposed to, actively infected with, or recovered from COVID-19. A freely available public database, intended as a resource for researchers studying the immune response to SARS-CoV-2, is where the repertoires were released. The samples were drawn from two sources: the first 160 participants of the ongoing ImmuneRACE study, and 1,000 to 1,500 subjects contributed by 6 global collaborators. Nearly every sample came with metadata listing a de-identified subject ID, COVID-19 status, age in years and sex. Where available, HLA class I and class II types were obtained from metadata supplied by the sample provider rather than from assay-based typing. The prospective study material was composed of cDNA or gDNA derived from T cells, B-cell-depleted T cells, or PBMCs. The investigation overall reported the following: Clinical and demographic metadata were provided uncurated, with the amount varying by source and participant.

Comment on this clone: The target of this receptor is not known. The record has no base qualities; no much larger clone is one base away.

V is shortened by 1 base, J by 3 bases, and the region joining them spans 13 bases. CDR3 length: 15 amino acids, cysteine to phenylalanine. Only CDR3 DNA is held: 45 bases, read in frame from base 1. CDR1 and CDR2 are read off the germline V gene (reference sequence) as SEHNR and FQNEAQ. Collaborating institutions collected whole blood in K2EDTA tubes following their own protocols. For TCRbeta analysis, collaborator samples were shipped as frozen whole blood, as isolated PBMCs, or as DNA extracted from either sample type. TCRbeta CDR3 regions were amplified from genomic DNA using the immunoSEQ Assay, a bias-controlled multiplex PCR. Processing in the source paper ran as follows. The number of nucleated cells in each sample was estimated by amplification of reference gene primers within the assay. To quantify the absolute abundance of each unique TCRbeta CDR3 rearrangement, sequence reads were collapsed and filtered. For each sample, productive Simpson clonality was calculated as the square root of Simpson's diversity index across productive rearrangements. TCRdb obtained this table from immuneACCESS and retained in-frame rearrangements with V and J assigned. These tables miss some clones; where compared with another copy, unresolved V genes account for less than half of the shortfall, and the remainder is unexplained. That table supplies the V and J calls and clone size; D and trimming were determined from the DNA. Recorded for this sample are some 100,000 clones; 70% to 90% of them occurred a single time. Roughly 8.1% of the sample comes from the top ten.

The sample consisted of peripheral blood. This receptor chain uses TRBV7-9 and TRBJ2-7; TRBD1 might be the D gene, on 6 matching bases. The clonotype originates from a woman aged 70-85 years with acute or convalescent COVID-19. In nucleotides, the sequence is TGTGCCAGCAGCTTAGTTCCGGACAGATACTACGAGCAGTACTTC. The resulting protein is CASSLVPDRYYEQYF.